This entry is about one TCR beta chain. Its cognate antigen is unknown. The data were obtained in a study of response to subunit inactivated influenza vaccine. The CDR3 has 15 amino acids. Germline loops: CDR1 SQVTM, CDR2 ANQGSEA. The germline V and J ends were trimmed by 2 bases and 0 bases, with 12 bases remaining between them. From the RT-PCR reads, TCRdb called clonotypes with MiXCR, one entry per CDR3 protein. The data show roughly 700,000 distinct CDR3 sequences, around 14% seen once. Regarding the study as a whole: That few new T cells are recruited by each seasonal influenza vaccination was the authors' suggestion.

The source is a man aged 50-59 years who received an inactivated influenza vaccine. The source was PBMCs from blood, collected approximately 15 days before vaccination. The chain couples TRBV29-1 to TRBJ2-3, with D possibly being TRBD2 (7 bases). This CDR3 is CSVEPRGLSTDTQYF. DNA for the CDR3: TGCAGCGTTGAACCGCGGGGGCTTAGCACAGATACGCAGTATTTT.